This TCR beta chain was obtained from a study of shared clonotypes between healthy human individuals. Sequencing used immunoSEQ multiplex PCR; TCRdb keeps in-frame clones, though not all of them. The sample has some 630,000 clones, 55% to 75% seen once. Worth noting for this clone: Other DNA sequences in this specimen translate into the identical CDR3.

Per the germline V gene, CDR1 is MGHRA and CDR2 is YSYEKL. The CDR3 contains 14 residues. The V end lost 1 base, the J end lost 2 bases, and 8 bases lay between the germline ends. This TCR derives from a woman aged 25 to 39 in good health. The chain links TRBV4-1 to TRBJ1-2, with D unresolved. Sequenced material: memory CD4+ T cells sorted from blood. Sample subset: CD45RA-negative fraction. CDR3 region: CASSQGTANYGYTF. The CDR3 DNA sequence: TGCGCCAGCAGCCAAGGGACGGCCAACTATGGCTACACCTTC.